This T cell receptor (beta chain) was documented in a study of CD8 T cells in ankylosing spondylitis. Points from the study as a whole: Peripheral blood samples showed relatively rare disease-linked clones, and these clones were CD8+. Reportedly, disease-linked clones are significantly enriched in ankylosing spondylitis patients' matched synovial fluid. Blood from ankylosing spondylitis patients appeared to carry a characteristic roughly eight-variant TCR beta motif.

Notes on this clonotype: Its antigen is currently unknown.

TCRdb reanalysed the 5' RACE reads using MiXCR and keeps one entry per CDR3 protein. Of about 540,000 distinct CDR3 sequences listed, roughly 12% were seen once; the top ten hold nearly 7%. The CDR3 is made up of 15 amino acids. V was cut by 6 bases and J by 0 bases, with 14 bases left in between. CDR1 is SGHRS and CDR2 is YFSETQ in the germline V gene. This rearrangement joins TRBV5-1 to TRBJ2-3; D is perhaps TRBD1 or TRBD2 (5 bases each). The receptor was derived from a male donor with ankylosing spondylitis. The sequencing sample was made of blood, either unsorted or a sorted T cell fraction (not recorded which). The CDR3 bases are TGCGCCAGCAAGAGGGGCAGCACTAGCACAGATACGCAGTATTTT. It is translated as CASKRGSTSTDTQYF.